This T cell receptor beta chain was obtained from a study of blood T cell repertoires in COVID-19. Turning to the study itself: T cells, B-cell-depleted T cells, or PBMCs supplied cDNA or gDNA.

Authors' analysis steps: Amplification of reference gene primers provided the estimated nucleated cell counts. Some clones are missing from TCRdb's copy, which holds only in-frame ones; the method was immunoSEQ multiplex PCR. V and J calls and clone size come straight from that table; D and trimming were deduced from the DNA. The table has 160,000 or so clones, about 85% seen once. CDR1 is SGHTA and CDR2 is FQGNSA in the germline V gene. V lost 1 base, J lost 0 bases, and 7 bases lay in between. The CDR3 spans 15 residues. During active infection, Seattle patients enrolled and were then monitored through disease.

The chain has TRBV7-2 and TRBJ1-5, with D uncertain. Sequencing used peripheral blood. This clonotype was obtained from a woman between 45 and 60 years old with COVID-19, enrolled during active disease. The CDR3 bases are TGTGCCAGCAGCTTAGTTCTTTATAGCAATCAGCCCCAGCATTTT. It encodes CASSLVLYSNQPQHF.